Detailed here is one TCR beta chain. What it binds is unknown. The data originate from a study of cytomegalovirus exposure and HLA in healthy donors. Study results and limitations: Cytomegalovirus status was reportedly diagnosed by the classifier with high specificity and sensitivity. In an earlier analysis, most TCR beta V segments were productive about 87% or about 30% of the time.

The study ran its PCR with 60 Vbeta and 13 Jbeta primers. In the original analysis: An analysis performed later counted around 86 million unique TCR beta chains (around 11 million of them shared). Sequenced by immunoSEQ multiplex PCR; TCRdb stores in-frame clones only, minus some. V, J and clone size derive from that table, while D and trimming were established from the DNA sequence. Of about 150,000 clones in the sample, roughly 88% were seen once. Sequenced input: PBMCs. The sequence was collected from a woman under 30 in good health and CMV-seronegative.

The CDR3 is CASSTQVLAGGHSGANVLTF. CDR3 in DNA: TGTGCCAGTAGTACACAGGTGCTAGCGGGGGGCCACTCTGGGGCCAACGTCCTGACTTTC. The rearrangement joins TRBV19 to TRBJ2-6; TRBD2 agrees at 11 bases. V gave up 4 bases and J gave up 0 bases; unmatched junction bases: 11. Germline V CDR1 and CDR2: LNHDA, SQIVND (reference sequence). The CDR3 length is 20 residues. Full variable domain (outside the CDR3, taken from reference TRBV19 and TRBJ2-6): DGGITQSPKYLFRKEGQNVTLSCEQNLNHDAMYWYRQDPGQGLRLIYYSQIVNDFQKGDIAEGYSVSREKKESFPLTVTSAQKNPTAFYLCASSTQVLAGGHSGANVLTFGAGSRLTVL.